The rows below give T cell receptor beta chains drawn from one sample of a study of tumor-infiltrating lymphocytes in primary liver carcinoma. TCRdb passed the multiplex PCR reads through MiXCR, listing each CDR3 protein once. The sample records around 71,000 distinct CDR3 sequences, roughly two thirds being singletons. The sequenced sample consisted of liver tumor tissue from sampling region 4. All receptors derive from a woman aged 55-70 years with primary liver carcinoma and hepatitis B virus infection. The CDR3 runs from the conserved cysteine through the conserved F or W. D genes are given only for firm matches. Part of the rows lack a size; the others show once, few, many or a class for expanded clones.

NA | TRBD2 | TRBJ2-7 | TRBV5-5 | TGTGGCAGCAGCTTCCAGTGGGGACTAGCGGAAATTCTGCGGTACGAACAGTACTTC | CGSSFQWGLAEILRYEQYF
few | NA | TRBJ1-2 | TRBV4-2 | TGTGCCAGCAGTCAAGTTGGGACTAACTATGACTACACCTTC | CASSQVGTNYDYTF
NA | NA | TRBJ2-5 | TRBV11-2 | TGTGCCAGCAGCTTACGTATCGGGGACCGCGATTACTTC | CASSLRIGDRDYF
NA | NA | TRBJ1-5 | TRBV4-1 | TGCGCCAGCAGCCAACCCAATGTGGAGAATCGGCCCCAGCATTTT | CASSQPNVENRPQHF
NA | TRBD2 | TRBJ2-1 | TRBV11-2 | TGTGCCAGCAGCAGGGGACTAGCGGGAGGGCCGTGGGATAAGCAGTTCTTC | CASSRGLAGGPWDKQFF
NA | NA | TRBJ1-1 | TRBV28 | TGTGCCAGCAGTTTAGAGAAGATGAACACTGAAGCTTTCTTT | CASSLEKMNTEAFF
NA | NA | TRBJ1-1 | TRBV29-1 | TGCAGCGTCCGGGAGACCCGGAGTTCTGAAGCTTTCTTT | CSVRETRSSEAFF
NA | NA | TRBJ2-1 | TRBV29-1 | TGCAACGTTGATGTGGGATCATCCTACAATGAGCAGTTCTTC | CNVDVGSSYNEQFF
many | TRBD2 | TRBJ2-7 | TRBV12-3/TRBV12-4 | TGTGCCAGCAGCCGACTAGCGGGTTCCTACGAGCAGTACTTC | CASSRLAGSYEQYF
few | NA | TRBJ1-4 | TRBV30 | TGTGCCTGGGGTGTACAGGGCACTGCAACTAATGAAAAACTGTTTTTT | CAWGVQGTATNEKLFF
many | TRBD1 | TRBJ2-5 | TRBV30 | TGTGCCTGGGACAGGACAGGGCTTCAAGAGACCCAGTACTTC | CAWDRTGLQETQYF
once | NA | TRBJ2-3 | TRBV29-1 | TGCAACGTCGCCTATGGGAGCGTGAGTGCTGTTACGCAGTATTTT | CNVAYGSVSAVTQYF
NA | NA | TRBJ2-7 | TRBV7-8 | TGTGCCAGCAACTCATCGGGAATAGCGGTTTGCTACGGGCAGTACTTC | CASNSSGIAVCYGQYF
NA | TRBD1 | TRBJ2-5 | TRBV28 | TGTGCCAGCAGCAAGACAGGGGGGGAGACCCAGTACTTC | CASSKTGGETQYF
medium-sized | NA | TRBJ2-1 | TRBV6-5 | TGTGCCAGCAGTCCCGGACAGCCGACCTACAATGAGCAGTTCTTC | CASSPGQPTYNEQFF
NA | NA | TRBJ2-2 | TRBV11-2 | TGTGACAGCAGCTTAGATAGGACTCGGGAGCTGCTTTTT | CDSSLDRTRELLF
NA | TRBD1 | TRBJ1-1 | TRBV12-3/TRBV12-4 | TGTCCCAGCAGAGGGACAGGGGACACTGAAGCTTTCTTT | CPSRGTGDTEAFF
NA | NA | TRBJ2-7 | TRBV7-3 | TGTGCCAGCAGCCCCGCCCCAGGGATCTACGAGCAGTACTTC | CASSPAPGIYEQYF
NA | NA | TRBJ2-7 | TRBV29-1 | TGCAGCTTTTCTAAATCCGAATTTTACAAGCAGTACTTC | CSFSKSEFYKQYF
NA | NA | TRBJ1-5 | TRBV12-3/TRBV12-4 | TGTGCCAGCAGTTTAGGGGAGAATCAGATCCAGCATTTT | CASSLGENQIQHF
few | NA | TRBJ2-2 | TRBV7-9 | TGTGCCAGCAGCTTAGCAGGCCGAGGGGAAGGGGAGCTGTTTTTT | CASSLAGRGEGELFF
once | NA | TRBJ2-4 | TRBV7-6 | TGTGCCAGTAGCTTATCCCGCCCCGGCTGGGGCGAAAAGGAAAACATTCAGTACTTC | CASSLSRPGWGEKENIQYF
NA | NA | TRBJ2-1 | TRBV6-6 | TGTTCCAGCAGTTGCTCGGGTGCTGAGCAGTGCTTC | CSSSCSGAEQCF
NA | NA | TRBJ2-3 | TRBV11-3 | TGTGCCAGCAGCTTATCGTTTCGGCCGCTACTGATAGATACACAGTATTTT | CASSLSFRPLLIDTQYF
NA | NA | TRBJ2-2 | TRBV20-1 | TGCAGTGCGAACAGGGACACCGGGGAGCTGTTTTTT | CSANRDTGELFF
NA | NA | TRBJ2-7 | TRBV6-5 | TGTGGCGGCAGGAGACTAGAAGGGTCCTACGAGCAGTACTTC | CGGRRLEGSYEQYF